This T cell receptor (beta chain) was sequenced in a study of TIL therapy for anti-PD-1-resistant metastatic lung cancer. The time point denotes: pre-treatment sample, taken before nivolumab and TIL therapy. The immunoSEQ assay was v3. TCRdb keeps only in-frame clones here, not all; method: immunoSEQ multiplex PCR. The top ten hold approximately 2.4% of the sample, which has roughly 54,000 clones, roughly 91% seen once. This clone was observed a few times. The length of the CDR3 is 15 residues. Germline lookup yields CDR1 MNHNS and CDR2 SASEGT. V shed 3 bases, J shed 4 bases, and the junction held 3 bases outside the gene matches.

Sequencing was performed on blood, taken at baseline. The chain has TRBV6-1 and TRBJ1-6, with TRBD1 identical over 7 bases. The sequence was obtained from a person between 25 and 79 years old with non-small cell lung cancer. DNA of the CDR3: TGTGCCAGCAGTGAGGGGACAGTATATAATTCACCCCTCCACTTT. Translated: CASSEGTVYNSPLHF.